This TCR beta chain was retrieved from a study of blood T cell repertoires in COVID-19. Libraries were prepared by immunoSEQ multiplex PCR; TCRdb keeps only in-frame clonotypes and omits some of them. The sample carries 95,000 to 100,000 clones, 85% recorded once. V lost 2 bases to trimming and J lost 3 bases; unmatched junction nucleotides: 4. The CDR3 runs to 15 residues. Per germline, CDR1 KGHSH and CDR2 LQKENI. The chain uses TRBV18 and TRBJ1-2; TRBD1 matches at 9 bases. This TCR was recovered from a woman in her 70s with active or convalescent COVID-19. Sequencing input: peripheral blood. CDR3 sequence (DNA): TGTGCCAGCTCACCAGGGACAGGGATGGACTATGGCTACACCTTC. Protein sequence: CASSPGTGMDYGYTF.